These 17 T cell receptor beta chains were sequenced from one sample in a study of brain metastases from non-small cell lung cancer. Only in-frame clones appear in the TCRdb table, and some are missing; sequencing was by immunoSEQ multiplex PCR. The data show approximately 4,400 clones, around 85% seen once. The sequenced sample was primary lung tumor tissue. These receptors were collected from a donor older than 35 with non-small cell lung cancer.

The chain joins TRBV30 to TRBJ1-1; D gene unclear. V was cut by 2 bases and J by 2 bases, with 9 bases left in between. The V gene's germline CDR1 is GTSNPN and CDR2 SVGIG (reference sequence). The CDR3 runs 13 residues. CDR3 sequence reads: CAWSKTKNTEAFF. Written as DNA, the CDR3 is TGTGCCTGGAGTAAGACTAAAAACACTGAAGCTTTCTTT.

The rearrangement joins TRBV19 to TRBJ1-1; TRBD1 agrees at 7 bases. The length of the CDR3 is 12 residues. V dropped 8 bases and J dropped 6; count of bases not matched to a gene: 6. From germline, CDR1 is LNHDA and CDR2 SQIVND (reference sequence). In nucleotides, the CDR3 is TGTGCCAGTGCAACAGGGGTAGCTGAAGCTTTCTTT. Its protein is CASATGVAEAFF.

The V gene is TRBV5-5, the J gene TRBJ2-3; weak D call: TRBD1 (5 bases). V lost 1 base to trimming and J lost 5 bases, with 8 bases between them. Germline CDR1 reads SGHKS; CDR2 reads YYEKEE (reference sequence). This CDR3 spans 13 amino acids. The CDR3 coding sequence is TGTGCCAGCAGCTTGTTAGACAGAGATACGCAGTATTTT. Its protein is CASSLLDRDTQYF.

The chain carries TRBV10-3 and TRBJ2-2, with 11 bases identical to TRBD2. The CDR3 has 15 amino acids. V shed 6 bases, J shed 6 bases, and the junction held 6 bases outside the gene matches. Germline CDR1 ENHRY, CDR2 SYGVKD. CDR3 DNA sequence: TGTGCCATCAGGGCGGGACTAGCGGATGCCGGGGAGCTGTTTTTT. This translates into CAIRAGLADAGELFF.

The V and J genes are TRBV5-1 and TRBJ2-3, with TRBD2 as a possible D gene (5 bases). V shed 0 bases and J shed 4 bases, with 12 bases lying between them. This CDR3 has 15 residues. Germline CDR1 SGHRS, CDR2 YFSETQ. The CDR3 nucleotides are TGCGCCAGCAGCTTGGGACTATCCGCCGCAGATACGCAGTATTTT. Protein: CASSLGLSAADTQYF.

This sequence joins TRBV4-3 and TRBJ1-1, with 11 bases identical to TRBD1. Germline values: CDR1 LGHNA, CDR2 YSLEER. This CDR3 is built from 17 residues. V was pared by 1 base and J by 1 base, with 5 bases of the junction left unmatched. CDR3 coding DNA: TGCGCCAGCAGCCAAGGGACAGGGGGCTCCACGAACACTGAAGCTTTCTTT. Its protein product is CASSQGTGGSTNTEAFF.

This chain joins TRBV10-3 and TRBJ1-6; no firm D call. This CDR3 has 13 amino acids. Germline loops: CDR1 ENHRY, CDR2 SYGVKD. Deletions cut 7 bases from V and 5 bases from J, with 9 bases between. The CDR3 region is CAIKLENNSPLHF. CDR3 sequence (DNA): TGTGCCATCAAGTTAGAGAATAATTCACCCCTCCACTTT.

The genes are TRBV7-3 and TRBJ1-6; tentative D call: TRBD1 (5 bases). There are 15 residues in the CDR3. Germline CDR1 reads SGHTA; CDR2 reads FQGTGA. V was trimmed by 6 bases and J by 10 bases, leaving 19 bases between them. Here the CDR3 DNA reads TGTGCCAGCAGTTTTATGGGAGGCAGGGAATCACCCCTCCACTTT. This encodes CASSFMGGRESPLHF.

This clone was found once. The J gene is TRBJ1-1, the V gene TRBV10-1, with 9 bases identical to TRBD1. Germline lookup yields CDR1 WNHNN and CDR2 SYGVQD (reference sequence). Trimming cost V 3 bases and J 3 bases; bases outside gene matches: 2. The CDR3 extends over 14 amino acids. The CDR3 DNA reads TGCGCCAGCAGTGACTGGACAGGGGACACTGAAGCTTTCTTT. This codes for CASSDWTGDTEAFF.

This clone was counted only a few times. This chain joins TRBV5-6 and TRBJ2-1; D is perhaps TRBD1 or TRBD2 (5 bases each). Trimming stripped 2 bases from V and 8 bases from J, with 11 bases between. The germline CDR1 and CDR2 sequences are SGHDT and YYEEEE. This CDR3 has 13 amino acids. CDR3 nucleotide sequence: TGTGCCAGCAGCTTACTCCGGGACCATGAGCAGTTCTTC. Residues: CASSLLRDHEQFF.

The chain joins TRBV18 to TRBJ2-3; D is unclear. CDR3 size: 15 residues. Germline CDR1 reads KGHSH; CDR2 reads LQKENI. V was cut by 3 bases and J by 4 bases, with 14 bases left in between. The chain's CDR3 is CASSPFRADPDTQYF. The CDR3 DNA is TGTGCCAGCTCACCTTTTCGGGCAGACCCAGATACGCAGTATTTT.

In this sample, this clone turned up a few times. The chain carries TRBV7-2 and TRBJ2-5, with TRBD1 matching over 7 bases. The germline CDR1 and CDR2 sequences are SGHTA and FQGNSA. This CDR3 contains 15 residues. J was trimmed by 0 bases and V by 7 bases; bases with no gene match: 8. The CDR3 nucleotides read TGTGCCAGCATACAAGACAGGGTCAACCAAGAGACCCAGTACTTC. Translation: CASIQDRVNQETQYF.

The CDR3 coding sequence is TGCAGCGTTGAAGGAGGAACTAGGAGGCAAGAGACCCAGTACTTC. This sequence encodes CSVEGGTRRQETQYF. The chain couples TRBV29-1 to TRBJ2-5; possible D gene TRBD2, 5 bases. The CDR3 totals 15 residues. With 1 base removed from V and 2 bases from J, the gap between germline ends came to 14 bases. Germline V gene lookup returns CDR1 SQVTM and CDR2 ANQGSEA. Filled out from reference TRBV29-1 and TRBJ2-5, the complete variable domain reads SAVISQKPSRDICQRGTSLTIQCQVDSQVTMMFWYRQQPGQSLTLIATANQGSEATYESGFVIDKFPISRPNLTFSTLTVSNMSPEDSSIYLCSVEGGTRRQETQYFGPGTRLLVL.

The chain couples TRBV6-2 or TRBV6-3 to TRBJ2-7; perhaps TRBD1 as D (5 bases). Trimming left V 5 bases short and J 1 base short, with 9 bases between. Germline CDR1 MNHEY, CDR2 SVGEGT. The CDR3 loop spans 13 amino acids. This chain's CDR3 is CASSRSGSYEQYV. The CDR3 bases are TGTGCCAGCAGTCGATCAGGGTCCTACGAGCAGTACGTC.

A note on this clone: This same CDR3 is encoded by further DNA sequences in the sample. The genes are TRBV6-5 and TRBJ2-7; D possibly uses TRBD1 or TRBD2 (7 bases each). The CDR3 is 13 amino acids. Germline assignment: CDR1 MNHEY and CDR2 SVGAGI. Trimming removed 5 bases from V and 3 bases from J, with 11 bases in between. The CDR3 is CASSQGGVYEQYV. The CDR3 region has the DNA TGTGCCAGCAGTCAGGGGGGGGTCTACGAGCAGTACGTC.

V is TRBV5-6 and J is TRBJ1-5; 7 bases line up with TRBD1. The CDR3 consists of 16 residues. The germline V gene has CDR1 SGHDT and CDR2 YYEEEE. With 5 bases clipped from V and 2 bases from J, the junction kept 10 bases outside the gene matches. The CDR3 loop is CASSRNRDRGNQPQHF. The CDR3 DNA is TGTGCCAGCAGTCGTAACCGGGACAGAGGCAATCAGCCCCAGCATTTT.

The chain joins TRBV11-1 to TRBJ2-3; no firm D call. CDR1 and CDR2 from the germline V gene are SGHAT and FQDESV (reference sequence). V dropped 7 bases and J dropped 0 bases, with 8 bases sitting between them. CDR3 size: 13 residues. The CDR3 DNA reads as TGTGCCAGCACCGTCAGGAGCACAGATACGCAGTATTTT. This translates into CASTVRSTDTQYF.